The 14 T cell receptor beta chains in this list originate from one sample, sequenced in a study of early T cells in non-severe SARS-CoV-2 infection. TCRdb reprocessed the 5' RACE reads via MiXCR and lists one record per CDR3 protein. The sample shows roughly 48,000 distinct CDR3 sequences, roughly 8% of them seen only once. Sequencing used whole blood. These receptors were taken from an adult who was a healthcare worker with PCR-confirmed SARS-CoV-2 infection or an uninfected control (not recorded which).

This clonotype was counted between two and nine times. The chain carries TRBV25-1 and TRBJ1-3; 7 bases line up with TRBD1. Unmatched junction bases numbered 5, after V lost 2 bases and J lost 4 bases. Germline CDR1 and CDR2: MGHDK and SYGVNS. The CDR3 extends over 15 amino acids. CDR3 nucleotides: TGTGCCAGCAGTGAAACAGGGGACCACGGAAACACCATATATTTT. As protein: CASSETGDHGNTIYF.

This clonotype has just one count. CDR3 amino acids: CASSSAGRPAETQYF. As DNA, the CDR3 is TGTGCCAGCAGCTCAGCGGGACGGCCTGCGGAGACCCAGTACTTC. This chain connects TRBV7-8 to TRBJ2-5; 7 bases line up with TRBD2. Trimming at V came to 4 bases and at J to 5 bases, leaving 10 bases not matched to a gene. Germline CDR1 and CDR2: SGHVS and FQNEAQ. The CDR3 loop spans 15 amino acids.

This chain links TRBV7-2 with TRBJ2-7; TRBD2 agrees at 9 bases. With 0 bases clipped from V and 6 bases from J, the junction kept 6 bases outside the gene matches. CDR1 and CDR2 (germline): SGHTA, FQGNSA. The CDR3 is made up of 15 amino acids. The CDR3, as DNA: TGTGCCAGCAGCTTAGCGCTTGGCGGGAGGGGCGAGCAGTACTTC. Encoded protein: CASSLALGGRGEQYF.

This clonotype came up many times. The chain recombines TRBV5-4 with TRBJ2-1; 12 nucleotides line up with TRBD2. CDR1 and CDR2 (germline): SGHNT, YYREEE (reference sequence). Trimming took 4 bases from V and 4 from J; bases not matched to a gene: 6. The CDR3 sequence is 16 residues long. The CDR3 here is CASSPTTSGGYNEQFF. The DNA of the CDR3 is TGTGCCAGCAGCCCCACCACTAGCGGGGGGTACAATGAGCAGTTCTTC.

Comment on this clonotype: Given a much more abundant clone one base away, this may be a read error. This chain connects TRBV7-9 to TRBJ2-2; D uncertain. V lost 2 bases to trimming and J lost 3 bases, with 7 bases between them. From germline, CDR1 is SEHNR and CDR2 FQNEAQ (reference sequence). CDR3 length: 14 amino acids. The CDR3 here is CASSLTSDTGELFF. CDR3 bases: TGTGCCAGCAGCTTAACGAGTGACACCGGGGAGCTGTTTTTT.

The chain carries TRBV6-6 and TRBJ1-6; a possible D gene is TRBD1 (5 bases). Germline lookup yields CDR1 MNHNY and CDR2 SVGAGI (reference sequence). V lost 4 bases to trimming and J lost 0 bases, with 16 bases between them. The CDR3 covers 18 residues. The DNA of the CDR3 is TGTGCCAGCAGTTCGCCGGGACCGCCAAACTCCTATAATTCACCCCTCCACTTT. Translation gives CASSSPGPPNSYNSPLHF.

The CDR3 coding sequence is TGCGCCAGCAGCCACACTAGGTCCAGTGGGCCCACAAATGAAAAACTGTTTTTT. The encoded protein is CASSHTRSSGPTNEKLFF. V gene TRBV4-1 combines with J gene TRBJ1-4, with D uncertain. Trimming pared 3 bases from V and 5 bases from J, leaving 22 bases between. Germline values: CDR1 MGHRA, CDR2 YSYEKL. The CDR3 extends over 18 amino acids.

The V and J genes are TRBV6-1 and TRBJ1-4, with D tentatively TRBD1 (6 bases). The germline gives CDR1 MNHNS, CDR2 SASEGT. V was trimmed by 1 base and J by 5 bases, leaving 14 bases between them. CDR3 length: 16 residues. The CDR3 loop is CASSEGLAGGNEKLFF. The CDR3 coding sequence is TGTGCCAGCAGTGAAGGCTTGGCTGGGGGCAATGAAAAACTGTTTTTT.

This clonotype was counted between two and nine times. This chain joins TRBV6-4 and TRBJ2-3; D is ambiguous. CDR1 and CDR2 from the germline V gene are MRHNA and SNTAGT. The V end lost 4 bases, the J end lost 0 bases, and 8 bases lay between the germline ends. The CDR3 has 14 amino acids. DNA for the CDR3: TGTGCCAGCAGTGGTGAAGCTAGCACAGATACGCAGTATTTT. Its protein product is CASSGEASTDTQYF.

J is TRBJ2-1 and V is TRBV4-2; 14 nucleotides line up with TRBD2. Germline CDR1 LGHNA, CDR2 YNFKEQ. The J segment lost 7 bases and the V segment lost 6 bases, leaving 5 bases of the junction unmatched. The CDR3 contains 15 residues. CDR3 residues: CASRPGLAGANEQFF. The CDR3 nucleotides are TGTGCCAGCAGGCCGGGACTAGCGGGAGCAAATGAGCAGTTCTTC.

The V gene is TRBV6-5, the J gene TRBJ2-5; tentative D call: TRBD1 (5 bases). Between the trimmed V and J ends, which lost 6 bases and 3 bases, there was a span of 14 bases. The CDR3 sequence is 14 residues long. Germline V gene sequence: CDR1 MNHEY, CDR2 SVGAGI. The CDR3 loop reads CASRRDSYKETQYF. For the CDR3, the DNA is TGTGCCAGCAGGCGAGACAGTTACAAAGAGACCCAGTACTTC.

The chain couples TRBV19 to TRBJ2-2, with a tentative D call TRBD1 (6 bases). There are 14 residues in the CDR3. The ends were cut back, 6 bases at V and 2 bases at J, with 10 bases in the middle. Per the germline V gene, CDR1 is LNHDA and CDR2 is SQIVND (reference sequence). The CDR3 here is CASRTGPNTGELFF. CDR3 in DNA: TGTGCCAGTAGGACAGGCCCCAACACCGGGGAGCTGTTTTTT.

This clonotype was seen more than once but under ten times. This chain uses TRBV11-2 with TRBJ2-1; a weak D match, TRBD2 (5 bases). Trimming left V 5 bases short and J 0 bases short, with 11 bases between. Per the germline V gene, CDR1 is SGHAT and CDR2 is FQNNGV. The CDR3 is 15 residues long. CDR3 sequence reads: CASSPSSGSYNEQFF. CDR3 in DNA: TGTGCCAGCAGCCCATCCAGCGGCTCCTACAATGAGCAGTTCTTC. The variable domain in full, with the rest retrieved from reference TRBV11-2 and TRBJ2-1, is EAGVAQSPRYKIIEKRQSVAFWCNPISGHATLYWYQQILGQGPKLLIQFQNNGVVDDSQLPKDRFSAERLKGVDSTLKIQPAKLEDSAVYLCASSPSSGSYNEQFFGPGTRLTVL.

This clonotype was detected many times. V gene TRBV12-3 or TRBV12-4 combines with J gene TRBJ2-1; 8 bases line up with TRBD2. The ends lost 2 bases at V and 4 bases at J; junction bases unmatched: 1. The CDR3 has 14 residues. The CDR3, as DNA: TGTGCCAGCAGTTTAACTAGCGGATACAATGAGCAGTTCTTC. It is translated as CASSLTSGYNEQFF.